These 27 T cell receptor beta chains originate from one sample sequenced in a study of blood T cells in healthy people across ages. Together with a sample-barcoded 5' primer, a J-beta primer mix was included in a second PCR lasting about 6 to 12 cycles. One entry per CDR3 protein results from TCRdb running MiXCR on the 5' RACE reads. The table shows roughly 680,000 distinct CDR3 sequences, with approximately 49% occurring only once. Sequencing used blood. The receptors shown here come from a woman aged 60 to 75 in good health.

This chain joins TRBV29-1 and TRBJ2-2, with 7 nucleotides matching TRBD2. The CDR3 runs to 16 residues. J gave up 1 base and V 7 bases, and 12 bases lay outside the gene matches. CDR1 is SQVTM and CDR2 is ANQGSEA in the germline V gene. The CDR3 loop is CSARKRASGNTGELFF. The CDR3 DNA reads as TGCAGCGCCCGCAAGAGGGCTAGCGGGAACACCGGGGAGCTGTTTTTT.

The chain couples TRBV7-9 to TRBJ1-1; tentatively, D is TRBD1 (5 bases). The ends were cut back, 4 bases at V and 4 bases at J, with 10 bases in the middle. Per germline, CDR1 SEHNR and CDR2 FQNEAQ (reference sequence). This CDR3 has 13 residues. Here the CDR3 reads CASSSVTATEAFF. CDR3 bases: TGTGCCAGCAGCTCAGTGACAGCCACTGAAGCTTTCTTT.

Worth noting for this clonotype: An end of the junction differs from the germline gene, which may be a read error. V is TRBV19 and J is TRBJ2-1; D not certain. Germline CDR1 LNHDA, CDR2 SQIVND (reference sequence). This CDR3 contains 13 residues. The CDR3 is CASSAGFYNVQFF. CDR3 coding DNA: TGTGCCAGTAGTGCAGGATTTTACAATGTGCAGTTCTTC.

This clonotype was counted only a few times. The chain carries TRBV9 and TRBJ2-7; 7 nucleotides line up with TRBD1. Germline V lookup: CDR1 SGDLS, CDR2 YYNGEE. The J segment lost 0 bases and the V segment lost 4 bases, leaving 7 bases of the junction unmatched. The CDR3 totals 15 residues. CDR3 nucleotides: TGTGCCAGCAGCCTCCAGGGGGAGATCTCCTACGAGCAGTACTTC. It codes for CASSLQGEISYEQYF.

V usage is TRBV28 and J usage is TRBJ2-6, with D possibly being TRBD2 (5 bases). The germline CDR1 and CDR2 sequences are MDHEN and SYDVKM. V was trimmed by 3 bases and J by 0 bases, leaving 12 bases between them. CDR3 length: 17 amino acids. The DNA of the CDR3 is TGTGCCAGCAGTTTTCTGGGAGAGATCTCTGGGGCCAACGTCCTGACTTTC. Encoded protein: CASSFLGEISGANVLTF.

The gene calls are TRBV20-1 and TRBJ2-7; TRBD2 might be the D (6 bases). Germline CDR1 and CDR2: DFQATT and SNEGSKA (reference sequence). The V gene lost 0 bases and the J gene lost 0 bases, with 12 bases spanning the gap. This CDR3 spans 15 amino acids. The CDR3 protein is CSARESTSNSYEQYF. The CDR3 DNA reads as TGCAGTGCTAGAGAAAGTACTAGCAACTCCTACGAGCAGTACTTC.

This chain joins TRBV19 and TRBJ2-5, with 9 bases lining up with TRBD2. Gene TRBJ2-7 matches the end of the DNA better, so the J call may be wrong. The CDR3 spans 14 residues. Germline CDR1 and CDR2: LNHDA and SQIVND (reference sequence). In DNA form, the CDR3 reads TGTGCCAGTAGTATCGGGCTAGCGGGAAACGAGCAGTACTTC. Translation gives CASSIGLAGNEQYF.

The chain carries TRBV7-9 and TRBJ2-7; 8 bases agree with TRBD1. Losses at the gene ends were 3 bases for V and 0 bases for J; bases not matched to a gene: 10. The CDR3 has 17 amino acids. Germline-derived CDR1 and CDR2 are SEHNR and FQNEAQ (reference sequence). Written as DNA, the CDR3 is TGTGCCAGCAGCTTGCCGGCCCGGGGACAGGTCTCCTACGAGCAGTACTTC. This sequence encodes CASSLPARGQVSYEQYF.

This clonotype was observed a few times. The chain links TRBV12-3 or TRBV12-4 to TRBJ2-5, with TRBD2 identical over 8 bases. The V segment lost 6 bases and the J segment 0 bases; nucleotides outside the gene matches: 9. CDR3 length equals 16 residues. The CDR3 spells CASSQKGSGNQETQYF. CDR3 sequence (DNA): TGTGCCAGCAGCCAAAAGGGTAGCGGGAACCAAGAGACCCAGTACTTC.

The genes are TRBV4-3 and TRBJ2-3; D perhaps matches TRBD2 (6 bases). Germline V gene data show CDR1 as LGHNA and CDR2 as YSLEER. CDR3 length: 15 amino acids. V lost 1 base, J lost 0 bases, and 8 bases lay in between. In DNA, the CDR3 is TGCGCCAGCAGCCAAGCGGGGGTTAGCACAGATACGCAGTATTTT. Amino acid sequence: CASSQAGVSTDTQYF.

The rearrangement links TRBV6-6 to TRBJ1-2; TRBD1 matches 10 bases. With 6 bases clipped from V and 6 bases from J, the junction kept 7 bases outside the gene matches. This CDR3 contains 14 residues. Germline lookup yields CDR1 MNHNY and CDR2 SVGAGI (reference sequence). In nucleotides, the CDR3 is TGTGCCAGCAGCTCGACAGGGGGCGACAATGGCTACACCTTC. This gives the protein CASSSTGGDNGYTF.

The J gene is TRBJ2-3, the V gene TRBV27, with TRBD2 identical over 8 bases. The CDR3 consists of 15 residues. The V gene's germline CDR1 is MNHEY and CDR2 SMNVEV (reference sequence). The trim removed 6 bases at V and 5 bases at J, leaving 10 bases unmatched. CDR3 loop: CASSRRAGVEDTQYF. CDR3 in DNA: TGTGCCAGCAGCCGACGAGCGGGAGTGGAAGATACGCAGTATTTT.

This clonotype showed up many times. The chain joins TRBV20-1 to TRBJ1-2; D perhaps matches TRBD1 (6 bases). This CDR3 comprises 12 residues. Germline V gene data show CDR1 as DFQATT and CDR2 as SNEGSKA (reference sequence). Trimming shortened V by 4 bases and J by 5 bases, and 11 bases separated the two germline ends. The CDR3 protein is CSANEGGYGYTF. In nucleotides, the CDR3 is TGCAGTGCTAATGAGGGGGGATATGGCTACACCTTC.

The CDR3 nucleotides read TGTGCCAGCAGCTTTTCAGGGGCTGCTGGGGCCAACGTCCTGACTTTC. Its translation is CASSFSGAAGANVLTF. The chain has TRBV7-2 and TRBJ2-6; TRBD1 might be the D (6 bases). The ends were cut back, 3 bases at V and 2 bases at J, with 11 bases in the middle. Germline V CDR1 and CDR2: SGHTA, FQGNSA. CDR3 length: 16 amino acids. The complete variable domain, with remaining parts taken from reference TRBV7-2 and TRBJ2-6, reads GAGVSQSPSNKVTEKGKDVELRCDPISGHTALYWYRQSLGQGLEFLIYFQGNSAPDKSGLPSDRFSAERTGGSVSTLTIQRTQQEDSAVYLCASSFSGAAGANVLTFGAGSRLTVL.

This clonotype showed up just a few times. The chain recombines TRBV4-2 with TRBJ2-5, with 9 bases matching TRBD1. V gave up 6 bases and J gave up 2 bases; unmatched junction bases: 13. The CDR3 totals 17 residues. Per germline, CDR1 LGHNA and CDR2 YNFKEQ. The CDR3 sequence: CASRAIGEDRGQETQYF. The CDR3 DNA sequence: TGTGCCAGCAGGGCAATTGGGGAGGACAGGGGACAAGAGACCCAGTACTTC.

CDR3 coding DNA: TGCAGCGTTGGGCTAATTACAGAGAGGACGCGGACCTACGAGCAGTACTTC. Translated, it gives CSVGLITERTRTYEQYF. This chain uses TRBV29-1 with TRBJ2-7; no clear D gene. Germline lookup yields CDR1 SQVTM and CDR2 ANQGSEA. The germline V and J ends were trimmed by 4 bases and 2 bases, with 24 bases remaining between them. This CDR3 comprises 17 residues.

The rearrangement joins TRBV18 to TRBJ2-1, with D hard to call. The germline V and J ends were trimmed by 3 bases and 0 bases, with 15 bases remaining between them. This CDR3 has 17 amino acids. Germline lookup yields CDR1 KGHSH and CDR2 LQKENI. The CDR3 region has the DNA TGTGCCAGCTCACCTCAGCTGACGGCGAGCTCCTACAATGAGCAGTTCTTC. It is translated as CASSPQLTASSYNEQFF.

This clonotype was detected once. The CDR3 DNA is TGTGCCACCAGTGGGACGGGCTCCTACAATGAGCAGTTCTTC. It codes for CATSGTGSYNEQFF. V gene TRBV24-1 combines with J gene TRBJ2-1; D uncertain. The germline V and J ends were trimmed by 5 bases and 0 bases, with 7 bases remaining between them. The CDR3 is 14 amino acids. The germline V gene has CDR1 KGHDR and CDR2 SFDVKD.

This clonotype was counted a few times. The chain uses TRBV14 and TRBJ2-5, with TRBD1 matching over 9 bases. The CDR3 covers 14 residues. The V gene's germline CDR1 is SGHDN and CDR2 FVKESK. With V trimmed by 4 bases and J by 3 bases, 3 bases remained unmatched. Written as DNA, the CDR3 is TGTGCCAGCAGCCGCCGGGACAGGGAAGAGACCCAGTACTTC. Translating it yields CASSRRDREETQYF.

This chain uses TRBV7-8 with TRBJ2-1; D is possibly TRBD1 or TRBD2 (5 bases each). Germline values: CDR1 SGHVS, CDR2 FQNEAQ. CDR3 length: 13 residues. Trimming cost V 4 bases and J 6 bases, with 10 bases left between them. The CDR3, as DNA: TGTGCCAGCAGCTCGGGACCTCTCAATGAGCAGTTCTTC. Its translation: CASSSGPLNEQFF.

This clonotype was counted between two and nine times. J is TRBJ2-1 and V is TRBV20-1; D unresolved. This CDR3 is 11 amino acids long. The V and J ends lost 5 bases and 4 bases respectively, with 6 bases between them. The germline CDR1 and CDR2 sequences are DFQATT and SNEGSKA (reference sequence). The CDR3 protein is CSAPQYNEQFF. CDR3 bases: TGCAGTGCTCCCCAATACAATGAGCAGTTCTTC.

In this sample, this clonotype turned up a few times. The chain combines TRBV7-2 with TRBJ2-2; D might be TRBD2 (5 bases). Germline assignment: CDR1 SGHTA and CDR2 FQGNSA. V dropped 4 bases and J dropped 7 bases, with 13 bases sitting between them. The CDR3 contains 14 residues. In DNA, the CDR3 is TGTGCCAGCAGCTGGGCCGGGATGGTCGGGGAGCTGTTTTTT. It codes for CASSWAGMVGELFF.

This clonotype was recorded at least ten times. This sequence joins TRBV5-1 and TRBJ2-3; 7 nucleotides align to TRBD1. The CDR3 runs 15 residues. V lost 5 bases, J lost 5 bases, and 11 bases stayed unmatched. The germline gives CDR1 SGHRS, CDR2 YFSETQ. CDR3 coding DNA: TGCGCCAGCAGACACTCCGACAGGGCGGTAGATACGCAGTATTTT. Its protein product is CASRHSDRAVDTQYF.

The chain couples TRBV12-3 or TRBV12-4 to TRBJ2-5, with a possible D match to TRBD1 (7 bases). Trimming cost V 4 bases and J 0 bases, with 12 bases left between them. CDR3 length equals 15 residues. The CDR3 DNA sequence: TGTGCCAGCAGTTCCAGGGGGGCGAACCAAGAGACCCAGTACTTC. Translating it yields CASSSRGANQETQYF.

The table lists this clonotype with many counts. This rearrangement joins TRBV7-8 to TRBJ2-5; the D call may be TRBD1 or TRBD2 (5 bases each). V gave up 5 bases and J gave up 6 bases, with 13 bases separating them. The CDR3 totals 13 residues. Germline V CDR1 and CDR2: SGHVS, FQNEAQ. The CDR3 spells CASSMDPGQTQYF. The CDR3 DNA reads TGTGCCAGCAGCATGGACCCGGGGCAGACCCAGTACTTC.

The chain uses TRBV20-1 and TRBJ2-7; 7 bases agree with TRBD1. V shed 6 bases, J shed 0 bases, and the junction held 5 bases outside the gene matches. The germline V gene encodes CDR1 DFQATT and CDR2 SNEGSKA (reference sequence). The CDR3 has 13 residues. The CDR3 DNA is TGCAGTGCCCCCGGGACAGCCTCCTACGAGCAGTACTTC. Translating it yields CSAPGTASYEQYF.

A few counts support this clonotype. The V and J genes are TRBV29-1 and TRBJ2-2; 9 bases are a match to TRBD2. V lost 4 bases, J lost 3 bases, and 9 bases stayed unmatched. Germline lookup yields CDR1 SQVTM and CDR2 ANQGSEA. The CDR3 loop spans 16 amino acids. The CDR3 region has the DNA TGCAGCGTTGTGGGCGGGAGGGCCGCTGACACCGGGGAGCTGTTTTTT. This translates into CSVVGGRAADTGELFF.